A selection of T cell receptor beta chains follows, all from one sample in a study of early T cells in non-severe SARS-CoV-2 infection. Each CDR3 protein is one row after TCRdb ran MiXCR on the 5' RACE reads. The sample includes just over 95,000 distinct CDR3 sequences, approximately 9.9% seen only once; the top ten take roughly 5%. Material: whole blood. The receptors come from an adult who was a healthcare worker with PCR-confirmed SARS-CoV-2 infection or an uninfected control (not recorded which). Each CDR3 is given with its conserved first and last residue. The order of the fields is D gene, V gene, clone size, J gene, CDR3 protein, CDR3 DNA. The D gene is left open where the match is weak. Expanded clones are given a class, and other clones once, few, many or no size at all.

D: .; V: TRBV7-9; size: .; J: TRBJ1-6; CDR3: CASSPGGGRSSYNSPLHF; DNA: TGTGCCAGCAGCCCGGGCGGAGGTAGAAGCTCCTATAATTCACCCCTCCACTTT
D: .; V: TRBV3-1; size: .; J: TRBJ2-7; CDR3: CASSQYARSYEQYF; DNA: TGTGCCAGCAGCCAATACGCGAGGAGCTACGAGCAGTACTTC
D: TRBD1; V: TRBV9; size: few; J: TRBJ1-1; CDR3: CASSVFAGGDTEAFF; DNA: TGTGCCAGCAGCGTATTTGCAGGGGGCGATACTGAAGCTTTCTTT
D: .; V: TRBV7-2; size: few; J: TRBJ2-7; CDR3: CASSSTKYIAHEQYF; DNA: TGTGCCAGCAGCTCGACAAAATACATAGCCCACGAGCAGTACTTC
D: TRBD2; V: TRBV29-1; size: once; J: TRBJ2-7; CDR3: CSVAGRGYEQYF; DNA: TGCAGCGTAGCGGGACGCGGGTACGAGCAGTACTTC
D: .; V: TRBV4-1; size: many; J: TRBJ1-6; CDR3: CASSPSTGYNSPLHF; DNA: TGCGCCAGCAGCCCGTCGACAGGTTATAATTCACCCCTCCACTTT
D: TRBD1; V: TRBV6-6; size: few; J: TRBJ2-7; CDR3: CASSARDRGSYEQYF; DNA: TGTGCCAGCAGTGCCCGGGACAGGGGCTCCTACGAGCAGTACTTC
D: .; V: TRBV20-1; size: many; J: TRBJ1-3; CDR3: CSASPPRGSGNTIYF; DNA: TGCAGTGCTAGTCCCCCTAGGGGATCTGGAAACACCATATATTTT
D: .; V: TRBV5-1; size: few; J: TRBJ2-1; CDR3: CASSRVPDYNEQFF; DNA: TGCGCCAGCAGCAGGGTGCCTGACTACAATGAGCAGTTCTTC
D: .; V: TRBV12-3/TRBV12-4; size: many; J: TRBJ1-4; CDR3: CASSPPGEKLFF; DNA: TGTGCCAGCAGTCCGCCGGGAGAAAAACTGTTTTTT
D: .; V: TRBV19; size: many; J: TRBJ1-2; CDR3: CASIRGTGLGYGYTF; DNA: TGTGCCAGTATTCGGGGGACGGGATTGGGCTATGGCTACACCTTC
D: .; V: TRBV2; size: .; J: TRBJ1-1; CDR3: CARSATGYAEAFF; DNA: TGTGCCAGATCAGCCACAGGGTACGCTGAAGCTTTCTTT
D: TRBD1; V: TRBV2; size: many; J: TRBJ1-5; CDR3: CASRGGRGPRKNSNQPQHF; DNA: TGTGCCAGCAGAGGGGGAAGGGGGCCGCGAAAAAATAGCAATCAGCCCCAGCATTTT
D: .; V: TRBV14; size: many; J: TRBJ2-2; CDR3: CASSQVNAGELFF; DNA: TGTGCCAGCAGCCAAGTGAACGCCGGGGAGCTGTTTTTT
D: TRBD1; V: TRBV5-1; size: many; J: TRBJ1-5; CDR3: CASSLETGWPQHF; DNA: TGCGCCAGCAGCTTGGAGACAGGGTGGCCCCAGCATTTT
D: TRBD2; V: TRBV12-3/TRBV12-4; size: .; J: TRBJ2-3; CDR3: CASSPAGGPRTDTQYF; DNA: TGTGCCAGCAGCCCGGCGGGGGGGCCGCGGACAGATACGCAGTATTTT
D: TRBD2; V: TRBV18; size: few; J: TRBJ2-7; CDR3: CASSSLAGEEQYF; DNA: TGTGCCAGCTCAAGCCTAGCGGGAGAAGAGCAGTACTTC
D: TRBD1; V: TRBV7-8; size: few; J: TRBJ2-7; CDR3: CASSLFVGGTGTSYEQYF; DNA: TGTGCCAGCAGCTTATTCGTTGGCGGGACAGGGACCTCCTACGAGCAGTACTTC
D: .; V: TRBV5-1; size: .; J: TRBJ2-1; CDR3: CASSPPGYEQFF; DNA: TGCGCCAGCAGCCCCCCGGGGTATGAGCAGTTCTTC
D: .; V: TRBV19; size: few; J: TRBJ2-7; CDR3: CASSITSGVPYEQYF; DNA: TGTGCCAGTAGTATAACGTCCGGAGTCCCCTACGAGCAGTACTTC
D: .; V: TRBV5-1; size: few; J: TRBJ1-2; CDR3: CASSLDNRANYGYTF; DNA: TGCGCCAGCAGCTTGGATAACAGGGCTAACTATGGCTACACCTTC
D: .; V: TRBV20-1; size: few; J: TRBJ1-1; CDR3: CSARRTENTEAFF; DNA: TGCAGTGCTAGAAGGACGGAGAACACTGAAGCTTTCTTT
D: TRBD2; V: TRBV5-6; size: few; J: TRBJ2-1; CDR3: CASSLRRGAFYNEQFF; DNA: TGTGCCAGCAGTCTGAGGCGGGGGGCCTTCTACAATGAGCAGTTCTTC
D: .; V: TRBV29-1; size: few; J: TRBJ2-1; CDR3: CSLSQGSVNEQFF; DNA: TGCAGCCTTTCTCAGGGGTCGGTCAATGAGCAGTTCTTC
D: .; V: TRBV6-2/TRBV6-3; size: .; J: TRBJ1-1; CDR3: CASSPDTATEAFF; DNA: TGTGCCAGCAGTCCGGACACTGCCACTGAAGCTTTCTTT
D: .; V: TRBV5-6; size: .; J: TRBJ1-6; CDR3: CASSLGLDNSPLHF; DNA: TGTGCCAGCAGCTTGGGTCTTGATAATTCACCCCTCCACTTT
D: .; V: TRBV6-6; size: .; J: TRBJ2-4; CDR3: CASSYSIWGKNIQYF; DNA: TGTGCCAGCAGTTACTCGATCTGGGGGAAGAACATTCAGTACTTC
D: .; V: TRBV11-2; size: many; J: TRBJ2-3; CDR3: CASSRRDDTQYF; DNA: TGTGCCAGCAGCAGGAGAGATGATACGCAGTATTTT